This T cell receptor (beta chain) was identified in a study of cytomegalovirus exposure and HLA in healthy donors. The CDR3 runs to 14 residues. Germline CDR1 and CDR2: SGHVS and FNYEAQ. Trimming cost V 5 bases and J 5 bases; bases outside gene matches: 5. As concerns this clone: The antigen is not known.

The study, taken as a whole, reports: Specific recognition of CMV antigens was confirmed in vitro for three chains (all CMV-associated). It was reported that TCR beta sequences correctly inferred the HLA-A and HLA-B alleles for most subjects.

The primer mix had 60 Vbeta and 13 Jbeta primers. TCRdb keeps only in-frame clones here, not all; method: immunoSEQ multiplex PCR. The table has around 37,000 clones, roughly 82% seen once. The rearrangement joins TRBV7-6 to TRBJ1-2, with 10 positions matching TRBD1. Sequencing was performed on PBMCs. This TCR was recovered from a woman aged 18-30 years in good health and CMV-seropositive. The CDR3 loop reads CASSPGTGAYGYTF. CDR3 nucleotides: TGTGCCAGCAGCCCGGGGACAGGGGCATATGGCTACACCTTC.